The clone carrying this T cell receptor beta chain has only a few counts. Its antigen is undetermined. This entry comes from a study of molecular identifiers for immune sequencing clone quantification. Regarding the study as a whole: More than 98% of effector molecules, versus under 1% of naive-cell molecules, belonged to clones above 20 RNA copies. Spiked Jurkat TCR RNA equal to one cell could reportedly be picked out among one million naive cells.

Germline V CDR1 and CDR2: MNHEY, SVGEGT. Trimming took 10 bases from V and 6 from J, leaving 10 bases between them. The CDR3 extends over 11 amino acids. TCRdb redid the calling of the PCR reads with MiXCR, one entry per CDR3 protein. The data contain around 470,000 distinct CDR3 sequences, 25% of them singletons. Each library that profiled naive CD8 cells came from roughly 20,000 to 1,000,000 sorted cells with 10%, 30% or 50% RNA. CD8+CD4-CCR7+CD45RA+ cells were sorted as naive CD8 T cells. The sequence derives from a human donor in good health. Some libraries in this study had Jurkat cell RNA spiked in. The J gene is TRBJ2-1, the V gene TRBV6-2 or TRBV6-3; D remains unclear. Material for sequencing was naive CD8+ T cells from blood, with Jurkat cell RNA spiked in. This sample's subset: FACS-sorted CD8+CD4-CCR7+CD45RA+ naive T cells. The CDR3 DNA is TGTGCCACTCAGGAAGGCAATGAGCAGTTCTTC. Its protein product is CATQEGNEQFF.